This T cell receptor beta chain comes out of a study of cytomegalovirus exposure and HLA in healthy donors. Overall study: Sequencing of some 190 million T cells in an earlier analysis found around 100 million unique TCR beta sequences.

CDR3 length: 14 residues. The germline gives CDR1 MNHEY, CDR2 SVGAGI. V dropped 11 bases and J dropped 3; count of bases not matched to a gene: 7. Whole-study results and caveats: An analysis done earlier found most TCR beta V segments productive about 87% or about 30% of the time.

The PCR used 60 Vbeta and 13 Jbeta primers. Produced via immunoSEQ multiplex PCR; TCRdb's table is partial and in-frame only. The repertoire has 90,000 to 130,000 clones, 55% to 80% of them found once; the top ten carry about 2.2%. This clone was detected a few times. The antigen is undetermined. Sequencing was done on a sample of PBMCs. This rearrangement joins TRBV6-5 to TRBJ2-6; TRBD2 matches at 7 bases. The TCR sequence derives from a woman aged 25 to 39 in good health and CMV-seronegative. In DNA, the CDR3 is TGTGCCGCCGGGGGGACTCATGGGGCCAACGTCCTGACTTTC. This gives the protein CAAGGTHGANVLTF.